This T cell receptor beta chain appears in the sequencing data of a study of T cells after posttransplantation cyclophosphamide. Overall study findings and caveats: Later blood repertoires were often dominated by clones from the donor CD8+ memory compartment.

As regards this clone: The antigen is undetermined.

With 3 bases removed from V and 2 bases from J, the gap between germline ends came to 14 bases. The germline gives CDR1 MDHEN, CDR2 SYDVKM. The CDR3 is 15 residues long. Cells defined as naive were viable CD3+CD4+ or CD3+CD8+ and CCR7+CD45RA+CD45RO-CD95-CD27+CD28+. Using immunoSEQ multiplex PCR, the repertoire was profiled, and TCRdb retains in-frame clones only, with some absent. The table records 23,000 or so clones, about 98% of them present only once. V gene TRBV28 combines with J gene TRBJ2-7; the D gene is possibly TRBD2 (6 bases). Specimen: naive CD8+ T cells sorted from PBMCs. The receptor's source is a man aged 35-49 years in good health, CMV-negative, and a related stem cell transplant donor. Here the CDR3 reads CASSFGGGYAYEQYF. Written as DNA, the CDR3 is TGTGCCAGCAGTTTCGGGGGAGGATACGCCTACGAGCAGTACTTC.